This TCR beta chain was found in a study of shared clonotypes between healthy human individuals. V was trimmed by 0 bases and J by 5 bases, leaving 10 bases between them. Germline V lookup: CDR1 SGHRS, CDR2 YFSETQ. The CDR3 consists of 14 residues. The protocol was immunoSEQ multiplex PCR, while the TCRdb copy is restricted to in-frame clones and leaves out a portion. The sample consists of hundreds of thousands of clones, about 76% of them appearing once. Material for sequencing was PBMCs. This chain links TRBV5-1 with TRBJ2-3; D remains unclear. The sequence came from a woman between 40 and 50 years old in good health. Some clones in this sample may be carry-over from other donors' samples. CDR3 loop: CASSLDQAGDTQYF. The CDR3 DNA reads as TGCGCCAGCAGCTTGGACCAGGCAGGAGATACGCAGTATTTT. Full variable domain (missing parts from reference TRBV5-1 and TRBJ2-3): KAGVTQTPRYLIKTRGQQVTLSCSPISGHRSVSWYQQTPGQGLQFLFEYFSETQRNKGNFPGRFSGRQFSNSRSEMNVSTLELGDSALYLCASSLDQAGDTQYFGPGTRLTVL.